The sequence of this TCR beta chain was determined in a study of regulatory T cells in long-lasting Graves disease. CDR1 is ENHRY and CDR2 is SYGVKD in the germline V gene. This CDR3 is 17 amino acids long. After removal of 3 bases from V and 2 bases from J, the junction contained 11 bases not matched to a gene. To make TCR beta libraries, researchers used iRepertoire HTBI primers and Arm-PCR of CDR3 regions. TCRdb re-called the multiplex PCR reads with MiXCR, one entry per CDR3 protein. Found here are 300,000 to 400,000 distinct CDR3 sequences, 15% to 20% of them singletons; the top ten hold roughly 40%. Whole-study results and caveats: Patients whose Graves' disease persisted exhibited lower TCR diversity than those newly diagnosed. New patients shared fewer public clonotypes (about 970) than persistent patients did (approximately 2,700).

This clonotype was counted only a few times. The antigen is not known. Sample time point: newly diagnosed GD, antithyroid drugs for less than 3 months. Following extraction of RNA from PBMCs, that RNA was used to make the TCR library. EDTA tubes received approximately 10 milliliters of drawn peripheral blood. This sequence originates from a female donor with Graves disease. The input for sequencing was peripheral blood mononuclear cells (PBMCs), taken at new diagnosis, from a patient treated with antithyroid drugs. This sequence joins TRBV10-3 and TRBJ2-3; 7 bases are shared with TRBD2. The CDR3 loop is CAISERGASGNTDTQYF. CDR3 nucleotide sequence: TGTGCCATCAGTGAAAGGGGAGCTAGCGGAAACACAGATACGCAGTATTTT.